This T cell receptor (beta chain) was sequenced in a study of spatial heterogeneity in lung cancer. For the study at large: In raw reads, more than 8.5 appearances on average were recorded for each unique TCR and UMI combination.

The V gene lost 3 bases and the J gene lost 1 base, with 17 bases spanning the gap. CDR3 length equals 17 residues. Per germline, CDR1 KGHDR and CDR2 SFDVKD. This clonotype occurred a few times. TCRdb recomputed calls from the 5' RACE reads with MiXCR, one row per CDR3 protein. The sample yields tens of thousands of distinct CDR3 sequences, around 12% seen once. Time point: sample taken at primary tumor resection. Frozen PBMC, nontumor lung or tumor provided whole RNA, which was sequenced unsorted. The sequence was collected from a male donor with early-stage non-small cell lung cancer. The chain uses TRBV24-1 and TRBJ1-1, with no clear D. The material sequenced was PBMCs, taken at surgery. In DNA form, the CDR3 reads TGTGCCACCAGTGATCCTACCCCATACAATACGAACACTGAAGCTTTCTTT. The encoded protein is CATSDPTPYNTNTEAFF.